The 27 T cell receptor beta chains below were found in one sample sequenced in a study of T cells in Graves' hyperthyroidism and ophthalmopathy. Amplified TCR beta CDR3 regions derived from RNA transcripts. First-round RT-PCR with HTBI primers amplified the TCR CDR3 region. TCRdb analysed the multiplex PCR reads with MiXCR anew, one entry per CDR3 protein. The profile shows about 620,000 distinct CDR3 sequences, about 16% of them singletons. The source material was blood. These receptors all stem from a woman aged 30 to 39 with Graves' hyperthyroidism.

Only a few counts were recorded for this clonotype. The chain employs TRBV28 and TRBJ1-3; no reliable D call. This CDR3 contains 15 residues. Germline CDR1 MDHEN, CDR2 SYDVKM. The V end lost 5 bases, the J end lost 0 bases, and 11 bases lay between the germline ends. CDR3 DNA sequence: TGTGCCAGCAGTGCGACCGTGAGCTCTGGAAACACCATATATTTT. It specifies CASSATVSSGNTIYF.

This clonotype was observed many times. CDR3: CASSLKAAAEQFF. CDR3 in DNA: TGTGCCAGCAGTTTAAAGGCTGCGGCAGAGCAGTTCTTC. The V call is TRBV12-3 or TRBV12-4, the J call TRBJ2-1; no firm D call. The length of the CDR3 is 13 residues. V lost 2 bases and J 10 bases, leaving 12 bases between the germline ends.

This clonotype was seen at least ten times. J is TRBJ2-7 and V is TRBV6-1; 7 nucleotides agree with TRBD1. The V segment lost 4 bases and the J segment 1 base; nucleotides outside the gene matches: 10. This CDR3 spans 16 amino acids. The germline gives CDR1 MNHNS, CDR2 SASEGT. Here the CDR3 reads CASSAEMMGQSYEQYF. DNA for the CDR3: TGTGCCAGCAGTGCAGAAATGATGGGACAGTCCTACGAGCAGTACTTC.

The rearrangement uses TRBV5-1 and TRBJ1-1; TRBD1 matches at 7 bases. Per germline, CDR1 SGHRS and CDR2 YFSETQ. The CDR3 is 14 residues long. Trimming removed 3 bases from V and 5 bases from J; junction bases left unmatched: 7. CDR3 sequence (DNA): TGCGCCAGCAGCTCTACAACAGGGGAGACTGAAGCTTTCTTT. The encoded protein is CASSSTTGETEAFF.

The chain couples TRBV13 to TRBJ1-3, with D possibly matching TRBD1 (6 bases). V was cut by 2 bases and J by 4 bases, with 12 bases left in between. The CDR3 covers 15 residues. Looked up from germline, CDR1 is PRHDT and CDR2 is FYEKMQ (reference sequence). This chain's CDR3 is CASSLWTESGNTIYF. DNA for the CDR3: TGTGCCAGCAGCTTATGGACAGAATCAGGAAACACCATATATTTT.

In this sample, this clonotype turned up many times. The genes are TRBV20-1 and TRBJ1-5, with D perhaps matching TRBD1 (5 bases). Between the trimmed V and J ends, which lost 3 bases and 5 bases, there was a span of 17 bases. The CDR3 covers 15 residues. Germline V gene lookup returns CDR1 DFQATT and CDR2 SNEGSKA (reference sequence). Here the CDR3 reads CSASGGGRKDQPQHF. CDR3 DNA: TGCAGTGCTAGTGGGGGGGGGAGAAAGGATCAGCCCCAGCATTTT.

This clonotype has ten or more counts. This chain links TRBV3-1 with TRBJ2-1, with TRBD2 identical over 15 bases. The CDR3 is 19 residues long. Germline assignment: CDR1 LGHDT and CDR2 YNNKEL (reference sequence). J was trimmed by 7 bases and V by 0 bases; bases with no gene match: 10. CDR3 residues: CASSQEGGTSGRLGNEQFF. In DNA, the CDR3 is TGTGCCAGCAGCCAAGAAGGGGGGACTAGCGGGAGGCTGGGGAATGAGCAGTTCTTC.

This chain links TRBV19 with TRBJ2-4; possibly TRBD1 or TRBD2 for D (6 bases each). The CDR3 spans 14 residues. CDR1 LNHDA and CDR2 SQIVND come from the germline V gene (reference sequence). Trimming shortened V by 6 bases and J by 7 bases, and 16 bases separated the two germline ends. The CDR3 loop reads CASRTTGSGNIQYF. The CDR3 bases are TGTGCCAGTAGAACCACAGGGAGCGGGAACATTCAGTACTTC. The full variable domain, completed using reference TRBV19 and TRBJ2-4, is DGGITQSPKYLFRKEGQNVTLSCEQNLNHDAMYWYRQDPGQGLRLIYYSQIVNDFQKGDIAEGYSVSREKKESFPLTVTSAQKNPTAFYLCASRTTGSGNIQYFGAGTRLSVL.

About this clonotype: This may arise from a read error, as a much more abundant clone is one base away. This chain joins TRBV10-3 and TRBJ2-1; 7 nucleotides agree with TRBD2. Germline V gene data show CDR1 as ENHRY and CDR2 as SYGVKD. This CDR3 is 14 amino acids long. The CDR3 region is CANPRASGYNEQLF. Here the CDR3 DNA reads TGTGCCAACCCCCGGGCTAGCGGATACAATGAGCAGCTCTTC.

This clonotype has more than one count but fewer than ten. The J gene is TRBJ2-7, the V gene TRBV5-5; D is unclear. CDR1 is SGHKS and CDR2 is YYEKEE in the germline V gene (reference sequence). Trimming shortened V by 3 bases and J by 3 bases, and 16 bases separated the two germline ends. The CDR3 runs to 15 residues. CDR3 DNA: TGTGCCAGCAGCTCAAGACGGCAACCAGTCTACGAGCAGTACTTC. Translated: CASSSRRQPVYEQYF. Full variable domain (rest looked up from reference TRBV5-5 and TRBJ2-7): DAGVTQSPTHLIKTRGQQVTLRCSPISGHKSVSWYQQVLGQGPQFIFQYYEKEERGRGNFPDRFSARQFPNYSSELNVNALLLGDSALYLCASSSRRQPVYEQYFGPGTRLTVT.

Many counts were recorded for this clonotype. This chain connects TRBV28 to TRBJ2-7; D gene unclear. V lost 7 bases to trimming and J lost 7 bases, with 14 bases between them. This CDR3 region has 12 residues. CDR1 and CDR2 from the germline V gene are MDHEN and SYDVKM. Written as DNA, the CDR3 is TGTGCCAGCACTGATGCTGTGGGGGAGCAGTACTTC. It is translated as CASTDAVGEQYF.

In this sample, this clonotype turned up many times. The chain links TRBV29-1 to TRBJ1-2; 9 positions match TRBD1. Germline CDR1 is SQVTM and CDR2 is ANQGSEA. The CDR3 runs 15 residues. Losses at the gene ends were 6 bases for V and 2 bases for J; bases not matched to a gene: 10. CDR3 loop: CSVPIDRGKNYGYTF. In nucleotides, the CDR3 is TGCAGCGTCCCAATCGACAGGGGGAAGAACTATGGCTACACCTTC.

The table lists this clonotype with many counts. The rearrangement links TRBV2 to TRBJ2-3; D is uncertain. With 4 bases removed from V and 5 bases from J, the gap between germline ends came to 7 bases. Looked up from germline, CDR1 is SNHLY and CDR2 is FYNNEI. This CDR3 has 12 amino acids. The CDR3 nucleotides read TGTGCCAGCAGTGCTTCCATAGATACGCAGTATTTT. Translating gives CASSASIDTQYF. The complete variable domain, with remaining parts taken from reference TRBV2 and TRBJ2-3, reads EPEVTQTPSHQVTQMGQEVILRCVPISNHLYFYWYRQILGQKVEFLVSFYNNEISEKSEIFDDQFSVERPDGSNFTLKIRSTKLEDSAMYFCASSASIDTQYFGPGTRLTVL.

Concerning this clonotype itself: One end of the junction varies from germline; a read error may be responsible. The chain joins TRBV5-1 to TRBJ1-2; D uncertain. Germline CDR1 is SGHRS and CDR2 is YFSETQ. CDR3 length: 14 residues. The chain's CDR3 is CASSLVPIGNGYTF. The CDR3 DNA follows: TGTGCCAGCAGCCTGGTCCCGATAGGGAATGGCTACACCTTC.

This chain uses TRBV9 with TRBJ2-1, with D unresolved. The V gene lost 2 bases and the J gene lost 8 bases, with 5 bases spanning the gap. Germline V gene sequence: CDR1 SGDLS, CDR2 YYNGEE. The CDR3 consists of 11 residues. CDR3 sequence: CASSVNDEQFF. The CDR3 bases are TGTGCCAGCAGCGTGAACGATGAGCAGTTCTTC.

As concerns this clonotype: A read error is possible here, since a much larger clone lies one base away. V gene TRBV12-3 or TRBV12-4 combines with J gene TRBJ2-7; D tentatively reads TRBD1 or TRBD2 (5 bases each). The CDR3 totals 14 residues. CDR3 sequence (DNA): TGTGCCAGCAGTTTAGTCCAGGGAAAGTGGGAGCGGTACTTC. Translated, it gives CASSLVQGKWERYF.

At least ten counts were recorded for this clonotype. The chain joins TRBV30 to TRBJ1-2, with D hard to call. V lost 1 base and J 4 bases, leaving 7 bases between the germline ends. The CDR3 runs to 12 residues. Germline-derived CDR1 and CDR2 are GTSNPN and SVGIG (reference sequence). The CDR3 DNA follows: TGTGCCTGGAGTGACAGCGGCTATGGCTACACCTTC. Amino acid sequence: CAWSDSGYGYTF.

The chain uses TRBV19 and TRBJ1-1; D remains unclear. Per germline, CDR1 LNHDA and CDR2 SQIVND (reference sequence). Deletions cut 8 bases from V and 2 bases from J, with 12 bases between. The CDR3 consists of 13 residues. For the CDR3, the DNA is TGTGCCAGTGGTTGGGGTACAAACACTGAAGCTTTCTTT. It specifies CASGWGTNTEAFF.

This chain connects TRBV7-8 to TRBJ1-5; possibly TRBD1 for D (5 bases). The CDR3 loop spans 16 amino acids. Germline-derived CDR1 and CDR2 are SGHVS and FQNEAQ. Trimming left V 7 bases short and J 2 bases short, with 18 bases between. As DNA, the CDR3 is TGTGCCAGCATCCGAGGGAGGGGAGGACGCAATCAGCCCCAGCATTTT. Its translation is CASIRGRGGRNQPQHF.

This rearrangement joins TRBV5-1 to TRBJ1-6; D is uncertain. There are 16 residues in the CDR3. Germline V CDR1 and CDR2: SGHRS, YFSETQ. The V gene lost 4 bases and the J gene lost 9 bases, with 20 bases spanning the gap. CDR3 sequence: CASSPDPDGRGSPLHF. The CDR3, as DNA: TGCGCCAGCAGCCCGGACCCGGACGGGCGGGGTTCACCCCTCCACTTT. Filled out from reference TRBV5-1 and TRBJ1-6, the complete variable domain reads KAGVTQTPRYLIKTRGQQVTLSCSPISGHRSVSWYQQTPGQGLQFLFEYFSETQRNKGNFPGRFSGRQFSNSRSEMNVSTLELGDSALYLCASSPDPDGRGSPLHFGNGTRLTVT.

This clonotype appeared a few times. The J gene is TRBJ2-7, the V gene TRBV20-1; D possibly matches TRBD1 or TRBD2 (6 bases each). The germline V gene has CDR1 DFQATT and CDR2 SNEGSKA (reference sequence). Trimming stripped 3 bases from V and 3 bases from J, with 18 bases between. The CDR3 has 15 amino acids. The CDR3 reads CSARAEGEFVYEQYF. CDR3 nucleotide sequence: TGCAGTGCTAGGGCGGAGGGGGAATTCGTCTACGAGCAGTACTTC.

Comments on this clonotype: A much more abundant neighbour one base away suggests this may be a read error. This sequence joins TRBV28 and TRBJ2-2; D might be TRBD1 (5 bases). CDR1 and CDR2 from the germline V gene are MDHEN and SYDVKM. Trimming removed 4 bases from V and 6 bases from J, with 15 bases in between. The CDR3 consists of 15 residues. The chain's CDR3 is CASSSPPGMAGELFF. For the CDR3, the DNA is TGTGCCAGCAGTTCCCCCCCAGGGATGGCCGGGGAGCTGTTTTTT.

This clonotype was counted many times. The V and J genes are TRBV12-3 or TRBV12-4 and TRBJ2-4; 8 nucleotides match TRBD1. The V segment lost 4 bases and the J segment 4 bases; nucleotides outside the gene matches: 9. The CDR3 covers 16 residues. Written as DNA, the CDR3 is TGTGCCAGCAGTTCCCCTACGGACAGGGCTAAAAACATTCAGTACTTC. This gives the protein CASSSPTDRAKNIQYF.

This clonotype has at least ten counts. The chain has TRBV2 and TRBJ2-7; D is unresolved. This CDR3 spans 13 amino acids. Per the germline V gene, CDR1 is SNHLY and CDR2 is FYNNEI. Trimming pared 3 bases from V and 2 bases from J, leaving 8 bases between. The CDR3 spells CASSDRGTYEQYF. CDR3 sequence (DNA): TGTGCCAGCAGTGACCGCGGAACCTACGAGCAGTACTTC.

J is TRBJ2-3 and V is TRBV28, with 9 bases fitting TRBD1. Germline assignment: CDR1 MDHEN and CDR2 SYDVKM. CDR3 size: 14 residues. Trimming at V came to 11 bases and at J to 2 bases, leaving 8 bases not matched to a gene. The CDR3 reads CASGGQGHTDTQYF. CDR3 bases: TGTGCCTCCGGGGGACAGGGCCACACAGATACGCAGTATTTT.

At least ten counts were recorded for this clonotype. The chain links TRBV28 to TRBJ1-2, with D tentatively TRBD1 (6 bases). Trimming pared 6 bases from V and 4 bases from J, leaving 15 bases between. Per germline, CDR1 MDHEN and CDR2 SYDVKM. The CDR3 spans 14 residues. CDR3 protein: CASRAIMTGYGYTF. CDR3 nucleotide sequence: TGTGCCAGCAGGGCTATTATGACAGGCTATGGCTACACCTTC.

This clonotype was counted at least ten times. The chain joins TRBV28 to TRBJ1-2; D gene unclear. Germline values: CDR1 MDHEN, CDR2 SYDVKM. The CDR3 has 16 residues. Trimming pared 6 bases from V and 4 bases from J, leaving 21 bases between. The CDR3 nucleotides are TGTGCCAGCAGCTCCCCACAAGAAAGCAATCGCTATGGCTACACCTTC. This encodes CASSSPQESNRYGYTF.